This note documents a single T cell receptor beta chain sequence. TCRdb ran MiXCR on the RACE reads and lists one entry per CDR3 protein. The sample contains about 58,000 distinct CDR3 sequences, 9.5% to 15% of which appear only once. The CDR3 contains 19 residues. V was clipped by 1 base and J by 7 bases; unmatched bases: 20. Looked up from germline, CDR1 is SGHRS and CDR2 is YFSETQ. The time point is: patch test 3, about 24 weeks after DPC sensitization. Treatment given: therapeutic diphenylcyclopropenone sensitization with weekly scalp DPC. These data originate in a study of human T cells and chemical hapten exposure.

The gene calls are TRBV5-1 and TRBJ1-5; 7 bases line up with TRBD1. The source was whole blood, collected in connection with sensitization to the hapten diphenylcyclopropenone (DPC). The TCR sequence derives from a man between 25 and 39 years old with alopecia areata. Some clones in this sample may be carry-over from other donors' samples. The CDR3 DNA is TGCGCCAGCAGCTTGTCCCTAGACAGGGAAGGTTTCGAGGGCCAGCCCCAGCATTTT. This translates into CASSLSLDREGFEGQPQHF.